This T cell receptor beta chain emerged from a study of monozygotic twins with inflammatory bowel disease (dated by TCRdb to the late 2010s). In the study overall: The complete study included roughly 30 monozygotic twin pairs: 19 IBD-discordant Danish pairs and nine German pairs, of which four were IBD-concordant and five were IBD-discordant. Each individual had, on average, about 151 000 unique TCRalpha sequences and 181 000 unique TCRbeta sequences available for analysis. Disease-associated traits were sought mainly through comparisons between IBD patients and their genetically identical healthy co-twins within discordant pairs.

From each donor, a roughly 2.5 ml peripheral blood sample was drawn into PAXgene tubes and stored at -80 degrees C. Total RNA was isolated from whole blood with the PAXgene blood miRNA kit on an automated QIAcube, without T cell sorting. Deep TCRalpha and TCRbeta repertoire profiling with unique molecular barcoding was performed on peripheral blood of monozygotic twin pairs concordant or discordant for inflammatory bowel disease. Smoking habits were recorded for all twin pairs, and individuals were classified as current, former or never smokers. The research as a whole found: No single strong signal or clonotype linked to IBD turned up in the results, so the idea that one exists was not supported. No difference in repertoire similarity was observed between concordant and discordant twins, possibly owing to limited statistical power. The analysis was unable to tell apart different T cell subtypes. IBD patients had lower TCRbeta repertoire diversity, measured by the inverse Simpson index, than their healthy co-twins. Because patients were on differing immunosuppressive treatments, the repertoires may have picked up extra background noise and inter-individual variability. IBD patients shared fewer clonotypes with other individuals than healthy twins did, most markedly in patients showing signs of disease activity.

The library was generated by 5' RACE. Each TCR library was prepared from about 3,400 ng of total RNA. For each sample, cDNA synthesis with SMARTScribe reverse transcriptase was split into eight separate reactions. During cDNA synthesis, template switching was used to introduce unique molecular identifiers that contained a 6-nucleotide sample barcode. Two nested PCRs of about 15 and 9 cycles amplified the TCRalpha and TCRbeta cDNA, and bead purification followed each PCR. Before amplification, the cDNA was both treated with uracil DNA-glycosylase and purified with the QIAquick PCR purification kit. The second PCR was the step at which Illumina TruSeq-compatible adapters and sample-specific barcodes were added. Library quality and concentration were checked on TapeStation and Qubit, and libraries were pooled at around 5 ng each. Pooled libraries were sequenced on an Illumina HiSeq2500 single-index Rapid Run with 2 x 100 bp reads and custom sequencing primers. The original pipeline was this. UMI-based consensus assembly with MiGEC version 1.2.6 was used to correct PCR and sequencing errors. MiXCR version 2.1.1 handled V(D)J alignment, clonotype assembly and CDR3 extraction. To normalise gene usage, clonotype sharing and MAIT/NKT TCR abundance, the top 1000, 10 000 and 20 000 clonotypes in each sample were analysed. Diversity was computed as the inverse Simpson index with the vegan R package after downsampling to 27 000 UMIs. Statistical testing used paired Mann-Whitney U tests on the discordant twin pairs and applied Benjamini-Hochberg correction for multiple testing. TCRdb reprocessed the public reads and reports one entry per CDR3 protein sequence, without DNA. These V and J calls rely on TCRdb rather than the paper's analysis. This sample's records show 350,000 to 550,000 distinct CDR3 sequences. In total, the top ten clones hold 2% to 3% of the sample.

A remark on this clonotype: The target of this receptor is not known.

The sample comprised blood. This clonotype was obtained from a human donor with ulcerative colitis or Crohn's disease, or a healthy co-twin of an affected twin (not recorded which).

The CDR3 sequence is CASSLAGDNYEQYF. This sequence uses TRBV5-1 and TRBJ2-7; TCRdb names TRBD1, which stays unverified in the absence of DNA. From cysteine to phenylalanine, the CDR3 is 14 amino acids long. The nucleotide record is missing. The germline V gene yields SGHRS for CDR1 and YFSETQ for CDR2.